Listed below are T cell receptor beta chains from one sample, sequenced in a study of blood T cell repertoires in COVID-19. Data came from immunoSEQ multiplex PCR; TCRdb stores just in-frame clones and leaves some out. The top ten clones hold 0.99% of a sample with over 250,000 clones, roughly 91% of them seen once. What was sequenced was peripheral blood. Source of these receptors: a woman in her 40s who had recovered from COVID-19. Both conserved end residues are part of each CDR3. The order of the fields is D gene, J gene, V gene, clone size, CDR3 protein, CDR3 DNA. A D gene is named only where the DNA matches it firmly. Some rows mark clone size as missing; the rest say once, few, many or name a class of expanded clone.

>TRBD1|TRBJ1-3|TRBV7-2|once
CASSLTGPSSGNTIYF
TGTGCCAGCAGCTTGACAGGGCCAAGTTCTGGAAACACCATATATTTT
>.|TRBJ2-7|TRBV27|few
CASSFGGYEQYF
TGTGCCAGCAGTTTCGGGGGCTACGAGCAGTACTTC
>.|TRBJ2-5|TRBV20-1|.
CSASRRSQETQYF
TGCAGTGCTAGTAGACGGAGCCAAGAGACCCAGTACTTC
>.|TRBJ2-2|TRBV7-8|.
CASSPQIWTGELFF
TGTGCCAGCAGCCCCCAGATCTGGACCGGGGAGCTGTTTTTT
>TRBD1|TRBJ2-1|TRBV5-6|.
CASTIWRTGLYNEQFF
TGTGCCAGCACCATATGGAGGACAGGGCTATACAATGAGCAGTTCTTC
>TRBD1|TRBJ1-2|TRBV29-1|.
CSTGGTGVGYTF
TGCAGCACTGGGGGGACAGGGGTCGGCTACACCTTC
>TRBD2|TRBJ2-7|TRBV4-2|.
CASSQEGGGPYEQYF
TGTGCCAGCAGCCAAGAGGGGGGGGGACCCTACGAGCAGTACTTC
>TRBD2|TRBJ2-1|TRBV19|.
CASRPTSGSYNEQFF
TGTGCCAGTAGGCCTACTAGCGGGAGTTACAATGAGCAGTTCTTC
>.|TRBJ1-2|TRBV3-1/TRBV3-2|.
CASSPVVSYGYTF
TGTGCCAGCAGCCCCGTCGTTAGCTATGGCTACACCTTC
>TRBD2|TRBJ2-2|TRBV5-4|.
CASSRGGRDTGELFF
TGTGCCAGCAGCCGGGGGGGGAGGGACACCGGGGAGCTGTTTTTT
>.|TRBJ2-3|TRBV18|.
CASSPPSTDTQYF
TGTGCCAGCTCACCCCCCTCCACAGATACGCAGTATTTT
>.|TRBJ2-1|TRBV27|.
CASSPRLAAYYNEQFF
TGTGCCAGCAGCCCACGGTTGGCGGCCTACTACAATGAGCAGTTCTTC
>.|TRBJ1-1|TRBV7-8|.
CASSPQNRAMNTEAFF
TGTGCCAGCAGCCCCCAAAACAGGGCCATGAACACTGAAGCTTTCTTT
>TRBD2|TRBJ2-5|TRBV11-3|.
CASSLGTSGSRETQYF
TGTGCCAGCAGCTTAGGGACTAGCGGGAGTCGAGAGACCCAGTACTTC
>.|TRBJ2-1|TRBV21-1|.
CASSKESRPRGYNEQFF
TGTGCCAGCAGCAAAGAGTCTAGGCCCCGAGGGTACAATGAGCAGTTCTTC
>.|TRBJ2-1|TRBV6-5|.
CASSYGSGNEQFF
TGTGCCAGCAGTTACGGGTCAGGCAATGAGCAGTTCTTC
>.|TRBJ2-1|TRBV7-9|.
CASSLGSSGEQFF
TGTGCCAGCAGCTTGGGGAGTTCGGGGGAGCAGTTCTTC
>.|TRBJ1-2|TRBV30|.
CAWSGLQGGYTF
TGTGCCTGGAGTGGTTTGCAGGGGGGCTACACCTTC
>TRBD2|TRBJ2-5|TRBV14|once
CASSQSRRGSPLETQYF
TGTGCCAGCAGCCAATCGAGGCGGGGGAGTCCCCTGGAGACCCAGTACTTC
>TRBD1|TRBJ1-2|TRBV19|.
CASTGQTRGGYTF
TGTGCCAGCACGGGACAGACGAGGGGCGGCTACACCTTC
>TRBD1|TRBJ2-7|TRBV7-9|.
CAIGGDRGTAAPSYEQYF
TGTGCCATCGGGGGGGACAGGGGAACCGCAGCCCCCTCCTACGAGCAGTACTTC
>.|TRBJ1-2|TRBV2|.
CASIRDNRPLGYTF
TGTGCCAGCATTAGGGACAATCGCCCCCTTGGCTACACCTTC
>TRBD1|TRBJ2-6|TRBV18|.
CASSHRDSPSGANVLTF
TGTGCCAGCTCCCACCGGGACAGCCCCTCTGGGGCCAACGTCCTGACTTTC
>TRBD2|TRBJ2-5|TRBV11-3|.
CASSLAGGETQYF
TGTGCCAGCAGCCTAGCGGGAGGGGAGACCCAGTACTTC
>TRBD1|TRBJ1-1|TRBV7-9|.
CASSPGPTGGNTEAFF
TGTGCCAGCAGCCCGGGCCCCACAGGGGGGAACACTGAAGCTTTCTTT
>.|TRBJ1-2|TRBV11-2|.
CASSLTGYGYTF
TGTGCCAGCAGCCTCACGGGCTATGGCTACACCTTC
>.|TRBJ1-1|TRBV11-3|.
CASGRGGWVGTEAFF
TGTGCCAGCGGGCGGGGCGGATGGGTTGGCACTGAAGCTTTCTTT
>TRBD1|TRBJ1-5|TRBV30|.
CAWRDGQGGQPQHF
TGTGCCTGGAGGGACGGACAGGGAGGTCAGCCCCAGCATTTT
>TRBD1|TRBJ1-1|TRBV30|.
CAWRDRGDTEAFF
TGTGCCTGGAGGGACAGGGGGGACACTGAAGCTTTCTTT
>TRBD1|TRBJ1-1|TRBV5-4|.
CASSLPGQRNTEAFF
TGTGCCAGCAGCCTCCCGGGACAGCGGAACACTGAAGCTTTCTTT
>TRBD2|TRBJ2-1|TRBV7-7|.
CASSLVASGGDEQFF
TGTGCTAGCAGCTTAGTGGCTAGCGGAGGTGATGAGCAGTTCTTC
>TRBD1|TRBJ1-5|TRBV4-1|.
CASSQEAGGRNQPQHF
TGCGCCAGCAGCCAAGAGGCAGGGGGCCGCAATCAGCCCCAGCATTTT
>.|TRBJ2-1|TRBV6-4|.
CASSDSGTPSYNEQFF
TGTGCCAGCAGTGACTCGGGGACTCCCTCCTACAATGAGCAGTTCTTC
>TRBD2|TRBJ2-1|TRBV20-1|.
CSARGTTFEFF
TGCAGTGCTAGGGGGACTACTTTTGAGTTCTTC
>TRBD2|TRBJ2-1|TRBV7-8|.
CASSPRVSGTYNEQFF
TGTGCCAGCAGCCCCCGGGTTAGCGGGACCTACAATGAGCAGTTCTTC
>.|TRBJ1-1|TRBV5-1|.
CASSPGGLTEAFF
TGCGCCAGCAGCCCCGGGGGTTTGACTGAAGCTTTCTTT
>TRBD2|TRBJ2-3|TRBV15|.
CATSRDRGGSGDTQYF
TGTGCCACCAGCAGAGATCGGGGCGGGAGCGGGGATACGCAGTATTTT
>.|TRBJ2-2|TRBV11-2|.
CASSLHGFGNTGELFF
TGTGCCAGCAGCTTACACGGTTTTGGGAACACCGGGGAGCTGTTTTTT
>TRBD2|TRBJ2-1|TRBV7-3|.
CASSPRAGGPYNEQFF
TGTGCCAGCAGCCCAAGAGCGGGAGGACCCTACAATGAGCAGTTCTTC
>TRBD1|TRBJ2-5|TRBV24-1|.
CATEDRGLKETQYF
TGTGCCACCGAAGACAGGGGGCTCAAAGAGACCCAGTACTTC
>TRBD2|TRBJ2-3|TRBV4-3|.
CASSQDFSGRIFDTQYF
TGCGCCAGCAGCCAGGATTTTAGCGGGAGGATTTTTGATACGCAGTATTTT
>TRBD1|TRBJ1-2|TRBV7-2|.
CASSQTGGAGYTF
TGTGCCAGCAGCCAGACAGGGGGTGCTGGCTACACCTTC
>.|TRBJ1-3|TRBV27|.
CASSLLRAQPSGNTIYF
TGTGCCAGCAGTTTACTGAGGGCCCAACCCTCTGGAAACACCATATATTTT